This T cell receptor beta chain emerged from a study of spatial heterogeneity in lung cancer (dated by TCRdb to between 2019 and 2020). At the level of the whole study: More beta-chain than alpha-chain transcripts were consistently detected, likely reflecting higher beta-chain transcript abundance. In tumor regions, TCR transcript counts showed a strong correlation with a T cell transcriptional module score derived from matched bulk RNA-seq. In the raw uncorrected reads, each unique combination of TCR and UMI appeared more than ten times on average. In non-small cell lung cancer, the study made a quantitative comparison of TCR alpha and beta repertoires among multiple tumor regions, matched nontumor lung and blood. Nonsynonymous mutation counts, determined by whole-exome sequencing of tumor tissue, were related to features of the TCR repertoire. At surgery, hundreds of tumor regions, approximately 64 matched nontumor lung samples and 56 PBMC samples were TCR-sequenced for both alpha and beta chains.

What the research found in general, with its limitations: A correlation was observed between the number of expanded intratumoral alpha and beta TCRs and the tumor nonsynonymous mutation count. Additional single-cell paired TCR alpha and beta sequencing was considered necessary to confirm, at a functional level, the hypothesis that regional TCRs recognize regional mutations. Counts of ubiquitous and regional expanded TCRs were found to correlate with counts of ubiquitous and regional nonsynonymous mutations, respectively. TCR-seq was estimated to cover only roughly 7% of tumor T cells for alpha chains and approximately 12% for beta chains.

To prepare the library, 5' RACE was applied. TCRdb lists the instrument as NextSeq 500. In the TCR library protocol, a unique molecular identifier was attached to each TCR cDNA molecule so that PCR and sequencing errors could be corrected. The published analysis was carried out like this. TCR identification, UMI-based error correction and CDR3 extraction were all carried out with Decombinator tools. TCRs above a frequency of 2 per 1,000, corresponding to the top 1% of the tumor frequency distribution, were defined as expanded. Expanded tumor TCRs were classed as regional if statistically deemed absent (corrected P<0.05) from at least one tumor region, otherwise ubiquitous. Renyi diversity was computed with the R vegan package after each repertoire had been subsampled 100 times to 5,000 TCRs. CDR3 similarity networks were constructed using string-kernel similarity of amino acid triplets, with links drawn between CDR3s whose pairwise similarity was above 0.82. The public reads were run again by TCRdb, first through fastp at Q25 and then through MiXCR, and only productive beta chains were kept. Records with the same CDR3 protein are collapsed into one entry carrying the most frequent genes and DNA. TCRdb's processing, not the study's, gives the V and J calls here. A total of 100,000 or so distinct CDR3 sequences appear in this sample, roughly 4.5% of them only once. The ten largest make up around 21% of the sample.

This clonotype was recorded at least ten times. Its antigen remains undetermined. No base-level quality is on record; no much larger clone is a single base apart. Per the publication, the time point label means: sample taken at primary tumor resection. Donors were 72 patients with early-stage, untreated non-small cell lung cancer from the lung TRACERx cohort. Without any cell sorting, TCR sequencing was performed on whole RNA extracted either from tumor and nontumor lung tissue or from cryopreserved PBMC samples. Only patients for whom sufficient RNA was available from at least two tumor regions were selected for TCR sequencing. Tumor and adjacent nontumor lung specimens were reviewed by a lung pathologist before selection. This TCR came from a male donor with early-stage non-small cell lung cancer. Here the sequenced sample was lung tumor tissue, taken at surgery.

CDR3 reads: CASSLDGQGLIAGNTIYF. The DNA sequence is TGCGCCAGCAGCTTGGACGGACAGGGCCTTATCGCTGGAAACACCATATATTTT. In this chain, TRBV5-1 is recombined with TRBJ1-3; TRBD1 fits 8 bases in the junction. V trim: 0 bases; J trim: 2 bases; unmatched bases: 10. The CDR3 starts with the cysteine, ends with the phenylalanine, and has 18 residues. Kept here is only the CDR3 DNA, which spans 54 bases and is read in frame from base 1. The germline V gene provides CDR1 SGHRS and CDR2 YFSETQ.